A selection of T cell receptor beta chains follows, all from one sample in a study of T cells in tuberculosis. Some clones are missing from TCRdb's copy, which holds only in-frame ones; the method was immunoSEQ multiplex PCR. The sample contains about 29,000 clones, over 90% of which appear only once. Sequences were obtained from PBMCs. The receptors stem from a donor aged 5 to 30 with latent tuberculosis or without tuberculosis infection. Both conserved end residues are part of each CDR3. Fields, in order: V gene, J gene, CDR3 protein.

v_gene: TRBV2
j_gene: TRBJ2-6
CDR3aa: CASKAGGGISGANVLTF

v_gene: TRBV7-6
j_gene: TRBJ2-7
CDR3aa: CASSQQPSRTGPYEQYF

v_gene: TRBV20-1
j_gene: TRBJ2-7
CDR3aa: CSGGLDYEQYF

v_gene: TRBV6-5
j_gene: TRBJ2-7
CDR3aa: CASSSPGLGYEQYF

v_gene: TRBV7-6
j_gene: TRBJ2-3
CDR3aa: CASSSILAGGHDTQYF

v_gene: TRBV7-3
j_gene: TRBJ1-5
CDR3aa: CASSWGQGQPQHF

v_gene: TRBV4-1
j_gene: TRBJ2-1
CDR3aa: CASSPVLVSGRYNEQFF

v_gene: TRBV28
j_gene: TRBJ2-5
CDR3aa: CASSYCIDRLQETQYF

v_gene: TRBV11-2
j_gene: TRBJ2-3
CDR3aa: CASSKFTSGGGDTQYF

v_gene: TRBV4-2
j_gene: TRBJ1-2
CDR3aa: CASSQDREGSWGYTF

v_gene: TRBV2
j_gene: TRBJ1-2
CDR3aa: CASRRLDRGDDGYTF

v_gene: TRBV7-9
j_gene: TRBJ2-1
CDR3aa: CASSFTGTNNEQFF

v_gene: TRBV28
j_gene: TRBJ1-6
CDR3aa: CATRGHYNSPLHF

v_gene: TRBV5-1
j_gene: TRBJ1-1
CDR3aa: CASSFGGGETEAFF

v_gene: TRBV5-4
j_gene: TRBJ1-2
CDR3aa: CASSSQGSDRDTF

v_gene: TRBV7-2
j_gene: TRBJ2-3
CDR3aa: CASSPLAGQDTQYF

v_gene: TRBV28
j_gene: TRBJ2-2
CDR3aa: CASSPLAANTGELFF

v_gene: TRBV18
j_gene: TRBJ2-7
CDR3aa: CASSPPGLADYEQYF